This T cell receptor (beta chain) came from a study of regulatory T cells in long-lasting Graves disease. General observations from the study: Thyroid tissue was not sampled; only peripheral blood was.

Many counts were recorded for this clonotype. What it binds is not known. With V trimmed by 6 bases and J by 4 bases, 4 bases remained unmatched. CDR1 is SNHLY, CDR2 FYNNEI, per germline. The CDR3 extends over 13 amino acids. The time point was: newly diagnosed GD, antithyroid drugs for less than 3 months. Extracted PBMC RNA gave rise to the TCR library. In building TCR beta libraries, iRepertoire HTBI primers were used together with Arm-PCR of CDR3 regions. TCRdb reanalysed the multiplex PCR reads using MiXCR and keeps one entry per CDR3 protein. The table includes around 460,000 distinct CDR3 sequences, 11% to 15% detected once. This sample was shared with a second study, whose subject was T cells in Graves' hyperthyroidism and ophthalmopathy. That source reports: In patients aged 18 to 65, hyperthyroidism was newly diagnosed, with duration under 2 months. HTBI primers drove first-round RT-PCR of the TCR CDR3.

The receptor comes from a woman between 50 and 59 years old with Graves disease. The sequencing used peripheral blood mononuclear cells (PBMCs), collected at new diagnosis, from a patient treated with antithyroid drugs. V is TRBV2 and J is TRBJ2-3, with 7 positions matching TRBD1. Here the CDR3 reads CASRATGADTQYF. The CDR3 nucleotides read TGTGCCAGCAGAGCAACAGGGGCAGATACGCAGTATTTT.